This TCR beta chain was retrieved from a study of T-cell reconstitution after alpha-beta-depleted transplantation in children. For TCRbeta, the library was prepared with unique molecular identifiers. MiXCR, applied by TCRdb to the PCR reads, yields one record per CDR3 protein. Here the sample spans 250,000 to 300,000 distinct CDR3 sequences, almost 10% being singletons. CDR1 and CDR2 from the germline V gene are SGHRS and YFSETQ. The CDR3 is made up of 16 amino acids. Trimming shortened V by 3 bases and J by 3 bases, and 19 bases separated the two germline ends. This chain links TRBV5-1 with TRBJ2-7, with D possibly called TRBD1 or TRBD2 (6 bases each). The TCR comes from a human donor who donated a stem cell graft to a child with SCID. Sample: PBMCs from the stem cell graft donor, taken from the stem cell graft. The DNA for the CDR3 is TGCGCCAGCAGCTGGGGGGCCCTGGGGCAGAACTACGAGCAGTACTTC. Translated, it gives CASSWGALGQNYEQYF.